This section outlines one T cell receptor beta chain sequence together with its context. The sample originates from a study of cytomegalovirus exposure and HLA in healthy donors. This CDR3 region has 15 residues. Germline V CDR1 and CDR2: SGHNT, YYREEE (reference sequence). The trim removed 2 bases at V and 4 bases at J, leaving 9 bases unmatched. PCR amplification relied on 60 Vbeta primers (plus 13 Jbeta primers). The protocol was immunoSEQ multiplex PCR, while the TCRdb copy is restricted to in-frame clones and leaves out a portion. The sample consists of around 120,000 clones, roughly 15% of them appearing once.

Specimen: PBMCs. This TCR derives from a woman between 18 and 29 years old in good health and CMV-seronegative. The chain recombines TRBV5-4 with TRBJ2-7, with 7 bases aligning to TRBD2. The CDR3 nucleotides are TGTGCCAGCAGCTTAGCGGGGTGGAGGGTTTACGAGCAGTACTTC. It is translated as CASSLAGWRVYEQYF.